The text below deals with one T cell receptor beta chain. This clonotype was detected many times. Which antigen it targets is not known. Per-nucleotide qualities are absent, and no much larger clonotype sits a single base away. Explained via the paper, the treatment or condition label denotes: in vitro stimulation with specific CMV peptide epitopes to enrich CMV-specific T cells. The entry originates in a study of T cell repertoires in cytomegalovirus infection (dated by TCRdb to the late 2010s). As for the study more broadly: Peptide stimulations targeted recently identified HLA-C-restricted CMV epitopes, whose presentation resists viral immunomodulation, together with well-studied HLA-B-restricted epitopes. Donor HLA type was relevant to the analysis, as public TCR beta signatures indicated carriage of CMV infection together with the matching HLA type. Beyond this particular receptor, the publication reports: The ex vivo response was dominated by HLA-C-restricted CMV-specific TCR beta clonotypes, which also provided the single most frequent clonotype in two of eight donors. Carriers of CMV infection plus the relevant HLA type were discriminated by the cumulative frequency of public TCR beta family members in the study cohort and in an independent approximately 350-donor cohort.

The CDR3 has 12 amino acids, counting the end cysteine and phenylalanine. Only the CDR3 DNA stays, 36 bases, in frame from base 1. V sheds 6 bases and J sheds 3 bases, leaving 8 bases between their ends. The germline V gene supplies CDR1 SNHLY and CDR2 FYNNEI. The reads were generated on an Illumina HiSeq 1500. The public sequencing data were trimmed at Q25 with fastp and processed into clonotypes with MiXCR by TCRdb, which kept only in-frame beta chains. Each CDR3 protein gets just one entry, which takes the most common genes and DNA from the rows behind it. This sample is represented by roughly 990,000 distinct CDR3 sequences; about a third of them were singletons. Jointly, the top ten make up roughly an eighth of the sample.

The receptor chain draws on TRBV2 and TRBJ1-1, with the D gene not clear enough to name. Sequences were derived from cultured CD8+ T cells from PBMCs, sampled from culture after CMV antigen stimulation. The clonotype was recovered from a human donor in good health (CMV status not recorded). Some clones in this sample may be carry-over from other donors' samples. The CDR3 region has the sequence CASSVGYTEAFF. The nucleotides are TGTGCCAGCAGCGTCGGCTACACTGAAGCTTTCTTT.